These 32 T cell receptor beta chains originate from one sample sequenced in a study of blood T cells in healthy people across ages. A sample-barcoded 5' primer and a J-beta primer mix were used in a second PCR of roughly 7 to 12 cycles. TCRdb re-called the 5' RACE reads through MiXCR, storing one row per CDR3 protein. The data hold around 970,000 distinct CDR3 sequences, with just over 50% observed a single time. What was sequenced was blood. These receptors all come from a woman aged 60-75 years in good health.

The chain employs TRBV11-3 and TRBJ2-3; no reliable D call. Germline CDR1 is SGHNT and CDR2 is YENEEA. The CDR3 is 13 residues long. Trimming pared 2 bases from V and 4 bases from J, leaving 7 bases between. CDR3 DNA: TGTGCCAGCAGCTTATATACGGCAGATACGCAGTATTTT. It translates to CASSLYTADTQYF.

This clonotype was seen more than once but under ten times. This chain connects TRBV28 to TRBJ2-3; 8 nucleotides align to TRBD2. There are 15 residues in the CDR3. The germline V gene encodes CDR1 MDHEN and CDR2 SYDVKM. V was clipped by 6 bases and J by 8 bases; unmatched bases: 13. CDR3 amino acids: CASRKRSGRVGTQYF. The DNA of the CDR3 is TGTGCCAGCAGGAAGAGAAGCGGGAGAGTTGGTACGCAGTATTTT.

CDR3 residues: CASSQTSGRLYEQFF. The CDR3 nucleotides are TGTGCCAGCAGTCAGACTAGCGGGAGGCTCTATGAGCAGTTCTTC. The genes are TRBV12-3 or TRBV12-4 and TRBJ2-1; 13 nucleotides agree with TRBD2. V shed 5 bases and J 8 bases; nucleotides not matched to a gene: 6. The CDR3 runs to 15 residues.

This clonotype has a handful of counts. The rearrangement links TRBV5-1 to TRBJ2-7, with D possibly being TRBD1 (6 bases). This CDR3 contains 14 residues. Trimming took off 5 bases at V and 4 bases at J, with 16 bases between the two ends. Per the germline V gene, CDR1 is SGHRS and CDR2 is YFSETQ. Written as DNA, the CDR3 is TGCGCCAGCAGTTCGATGGACAGTTTGTACGAGCAGTACTTC. Amino acid sequence: CASSSMDSLYEQYF.

The rearrangement joins TRBV24-1 to TRBJ2-5, with unresolved D. The CDR3 has 14 amino acids. V was trimmed by 4 bases and J by 5 bases, leaving 13 bases between them. Looked up from germline, CDR1 is KGHDR and CDR2 is SFDVKD. The CDR3 loop is CATSDHLRYETQYF. The CDR3 nucleotides are TGTGCCACCAGTGACCACCTGCGGTACGAGACCCAGTACTTC.

DNA for the CDR3: TGCAGTGCCGACAGGGCCGGGGAGACCCAGTACTTC. It codes for CSADRAGETQYF. The chain couples TRBV20-1 to TRBJ2-5, with 7 bases that match TRBD1. The germline V gene has CDR1 DFQATT and CDR2 SNEGSKA (reference sequence). The CDR3 is 12 amino acids. V lost 6 bases and J lost 5; bases outside the gene matches: 6.

This clonotype was detected only a few times. This sequence joins TRBV20-1 and TRBJ2-3; TRBD2 aligns across 7 bases. Germline CDR1 and CDR2: DFQATT and SNEGSKA (reference sequence). Unmatched junction bases numbered 10, after V lost 0 bases and J lost 4 bases. The CDR3 has 16 residues. This chain's CDR3 is CSARDPDSGLPDTQYF. The CDR3 bases are TGCAGTGCTAGAGATCCTGATAGCGGGTTGCCAGATACGCAGTATTTT.

V usage is TRBV20-1 and J usage is TRBJ2-7; no clear D gene. Germline CDR1 and CDR2: DFQATT and SNEGSKA (reference sequence). The CDR3 is 12 residues long. Trimming pared 1 base from V and 4 bases from J, leaving 8 bases between. The DNA of the CDR3 is TGCAGTGCTAGAGCATATCAGTACGAGCAGTACTTC. Translating gives CSARAYQYEQYF.

In this sample, this clonotype turned up once. The genes are TRBV21-1 and TRBJ2-6. TRBV21-1 is given as a pseudogene. CDR3 length: 14 residues. CDR3: CASIAAPGANVLTF. CDR3 nucleotide sequence: TGTGCCAGCATAGCAGCCCCTGGGGCCAACGTCCTGACTTTC.

This chain links TRBV11-1 with TRBJ2-7, with 10 bases that match TRBD2. CDR3 size: 16 residues. CDR1 SGHAT and CDR2 FQDESV come from the germline V gene (reference sequence). The ends lost 3 bases at V and 2 bases at J; junction bases unmatched: 7. In nucleotides, the CDR3 is TGTGCCAGCAGCTTGGTCGCTAGCGGGGGAACCTACGAGCAGTACTTC. Protein sequence: CASSLVASGGTYEQYF. Full variable domain (missing parts from reference TRBV11-1 and TRBJ2-7): EAEVAQSPRYKITEKSQAVAFWCDPISGHATLYWYRQILGQGPELLVQFQDESVVDDSQLPKDRFSAERLKGVDSTLKIQPAELGDSAMYLCASSLVASGGTYEQYFGPGTRLTVT.

The chain is built from TRBV4-3 and TRBJ2-5; D not certain. CDR3 length: 17 amino acids. The V end was cut by 0 bases, the J end by 1 base, with 15 bases between. The V gene's germline CDR1 is LGHNA and CDR2 YSLEER. The CDR3 DNA follows: TGCGCCAGCAGCCAAGAATTCCCCGGATACAGCCAAGAGACCCAGTACTTC. Translation gives CASSQEFPGYSQETQYF.

This clonotype was observed once. The chain has TRBV20-1 and TRBJ2-5, with a tentative D call TRBD2 (5 bases). The germline V gene encodes CDR1 DFQATT and CDR2 SNEGSKA (reference sequence). This CDR3 is built from 16 residues. V lost 3 bases and J lost 3, with 20 bases in between. The CDR3 spells CSARAPTGSQKETQYF. The CDR3 coding sequence is TGCAGTGCTAGGGCCCCAACGGGGAGTCAGAAAGAGACCCAGTACTTC.

This clonotype has just a few counts. V and J are TRBV4-3 and TRBJ2-3, with D possibly TRBD1 on 7 matching bases. Trimming cost V 0 bases and J 3 bases, with 10 bases left between them. CDR3 length: 15 residues. Germline CDR1 is LGHNA and CDR2 is YSLEER. The CDR3 is CASSQEEGATDTQYF. The CDR3 coding sequence is TGCGCCAGCAGCCAAGAGGAGGGGGCAACAGATACGCAGTATTTT.

The sample holds one count of this clonotype. V gene TRBV20-1 combines with J gene TRBJ1-1, with D tentatively TRBD1 (5 bases). This CDR3 contains 16 residues. CDR1 is DFQATT, CDR2 SNEGSKA, per germline (reference sequence). V was clipped by 5 bases and J by 5 bases, with 24 bases between them. CDR3 DNA sequence: TGCAGTGCTGAGGAAATGGGGCGGGGTGGGAAAACTGAAGCTTTCTTT. Translation gives CSAEEMGRGGKTEAFF.

This clonotype was counted only a few times. The chain joins TRBV6-1 to TRBJ2-5; possibly TRBD2 for D (6 bases). CDR3 length: 13 residues. CDR1 and CDR2 (germline): MNHNS, SASEGT. Trimming pared 1 base from V and 4 bases from J, leaving 7 bases between. CDR3 in DNA: TGTGCCAGCAGTGAAGTGGGAGGAGAGACCCAGTACTTC. This codes for CASSEVGGETQYF.

This clonotype was seen a few times. The CDR3 here is CASSLFPSGSIEQYF. For the CDR3, the DNA is TGTGCCAGCAGCTTATTCCCATCAGGGAGTATTGAGCAGTACTTC. The chain uses TRBV7-9 and TRBJ2-7; TRBD1 or TRBD2 may be the D gene (5 bases each). The CDR3 runs 15 residues. In germline, CDR1 is SEHNR, CDR2 FQNEAQ (reference sequence). Trimming removed 2 bases at V and 7 bases at J, with 18 bases between.

This clonotype was detected a few times. The V and J genes are TRBV5-6 and TRBJ2-5; D might be TRBD1 (7 bases). Germline values: CDR1 SGHDT, CDR2 YYEEEE. The CDR3 totals 14 residues. V was trimmed by 5 bases and J by 5 bases, leaving 16 bases between them. This CDR3 reads CASRQGTAGETQYF. CDR3 coding DNA: TGTGCCAGCAGACAGGGGACTGCTGGGGAGACCCAGTACTTC.

CDR3 in amino acids: CASSVNGGTDTQYF. The CDR3 coding sequence is TGTGCCAGCAGTGTCAACGGGGGAACAGATACGCAGTATTTT. The chain recombines TRBV2 with TRBJ2-3; D is perhaps TRBD2 (6 bases). The CDR3 spans 14 residues. The germline V and J ends were trimmed by 4 bases and 3 bases, with 11 bases remaining between them. Germline CDR1 is SNHLY and CDR2 is FYNNEI.

The V and J genes are TRBV9 and TRBJ2-4, with 8 nucleotides matching TRBD2. V shed 8 bases, J shed 1 base, and the junction held 2 bases outside the gene matches. Germline V gives CDR1 SGDLS, CDR2 YYNGEE. This CDR3 is 13 amino acids long. The CDR3 loop is CASKREAKNIQYF. CDR3 in DNA: TGTGCCAGTAAGCGGGAGGCCAAAAACATTCAGTACTTC.

V and J are TRBV19 and TRBJ2-1, with D hard to call. The CDR3 extends over 12 amino acids. Trimming removed 4 bases at V and 7 bases at J, with 8 bases between. CDR1 is LNHDA and CDR2 is SQIVND in the germline V gene (reference sequence). The CDR3 spells CASSTVRNEQFF. The CDR3 DNA is TGTGCCAGTAGTACGGTACGGAATGAGCAGTTCTTC.

This clonotype appeared many times. CDR3 sequence reads: CASSSLAGGYEQYF. Written as DNA, the CDR3 is TGTGCCAGCAGTTCTCTAGCGGGAGGGTACGAGCAGTACTTC. The J gene is TRBJ2-7, the V gene TRBV27, with 12 bases identical to TRBD2. J gave up 4 bases and V 4 bases, and 2 bases lay outside the gene matches. Germline V gene sequence: CDR1 MNHEY, CDR2 SMNVEV (reference sequence). CDR3 length: 14 residues.

This clonotype was counted only a few times. The chain links TRBV7-2 to TRBJ2-7; D not resolved. Trimming took off 5 bases at V and 2 bases at J, with 10 bases between the two ends. Per the germline V gene, CDR1 is SGHTA and CDR2 is FQGNSA. CDR3 size: 13 residues. CDR3 sequence (DNA): TGTGCCAGCAGCCTCCACTCAGCCTACGAGCAGTACTTC. Translation gives CASSLHSAYEQYF.

The chain is built from TRBV12-3 or TRBV12-4 and TRBJ2-5; D gene unclear. V lost 1 base, J lost 0 bases, and 9 bases lay in between. The CDR3 consists of 15 residues. The DNA of the CDR3 is TGTGCCAGCAGTTTAGGGAGCCGGAACCAAGAGACCCAGTACTTC. It encodes CASSLGSRNQETQYF.

Comment on this clonotype: One base away lies a much larger clone, so this may be a sequencing read error. The CDR3 protein is CATSCGSDEQFF. The CDR3 region has the DNA TGTGCCACCAGTTGCGGGTCAGATGAGCAGTTCTTC. This sequence joins TRBV24-1 and TRBJ2-1; D might be TRBD2 (5 bases). V was trimmed by 6 bases and J by 8 bases, leaving 10 bases between them. The CDR3 totals 12 residues. Germline V gene lookup returns CDR1 KGHDR and CDR2 SFDVKD.

This chain joins TRBV13 and TRBJ2-5, with 9 positions matching TRBD2. The CDR3 runs to 16 residues. The V and J ends lost 4 bases and 0 bases, in that order; junction bases with no gene match: 6. Germline-derived CDR1 and CDR2 are PRHDT and FYEKMQ (reference sequence). CDR3 nucleotide sequence: TGTGCCAGCAGCTCCCCGCGGGAGGGGGACCAAGAGACCCAGTACTTC. Translation gives CASSSPREGDQETQYF.

The chain recombines TRBV6-5 with TRBJ2-4; TRBD2 aligns across 9 bases. The CDR3 has 17 amino acids. Germline values: CDR1 MNHEY, CDR2 SVGAGI. Trimming removed 2 bases from V and 2 bases from J; junction bases left unmatched: 7. The CDR3 DNA sequence: TGTGCCAGCAGTTACCGTTGGCGGGAGGGGACCAAAAACATTCAGTACTTC. This translates into CASSYRWREGTKNIQYF.

The rearrangement links TRBV9 to TRBJ2-2; D uncertain. The CDR3 loop spans 14 amino acids. With 2 bases removed from V and 1 base from J, the gap between germline ends came to 6 bases. Germline assignment: CDR1 SGDLS and CDR2 YYNGEE. The CDR3 nucleotides are TGTGCCAGCAGCGTCGGGCTGAACACCGGGGAGCTGTTTTTT. This sequence encodes CASSVGLNTGELFF. Supplemented by reference TRBV9 and TRBJ2-2, the full variable domain reads DSGVTQTPKHLITATGQRVTLRCSPRSGDLSVYWYQQSLDQGLQFLIQYYNGEERAKGNILERFSAQQFPDLHSELNLSSLELGDSALYFCASSVGLNTGELFFGEGSRLTVL.

In this sample, this clonotype turned up a few times. V gene TRBV20-1 combines with J gene TRBJ2-5, with 9 positions matching TRBD2. This CDR3 comprises 15 residues. CDR1 and CDR2 (germline): DFQATT, SNEGSKA (reference sequence). J gave up 1 base and V 4 bases, and 7 bases lay outside the gene matches. CDR3 nucleotides: TGCAGTGCTATCATGCCTAGCGGGACCCAAGAGACCCAGTACTTC. Translated, it gives CSAIMPSGTQETQYF.

This clonotype has ten or more counts. V gene TRBV7-2 combines with J gene TRBJ2-3; D perhaps matches TRBD1 (5 bases). The CDR3 is 14 residues long. V was trimmed by 5 bases and J by 0 bases, leaving 9 bases between them. Germline CDR1 SGHTA, CDR2 FQGNSA. The CDR3 nucleotides read TGTGCCAGCAGCCCCGACAGAAGCACAGATACGCAGTATTTT. Protein sequence: CASSPDRSTDTQYF.

The V gene is TRBV2, the J gene TRBJ2-1; possible D gene TRBD1, 6 bases. The V gene's germline CDR1 is SNHLY and CDR2 FYNNEI. V was shortened by 5 bases and J by 10 bases, with 18 bases between the two germline ends. The CDR3 length is 14 residues. The CDR3 region is CASSSNREIEEQFF. CDR3 in DNA: TGTGCCAGCAGTTCGAACAGGGAGATAGAGGAGCAGTTCTTC.

The chain links TRBV6-2 or TRBV6-3 to TRBJ2-1, with D perhaps TRBD1 (6 bases). The CDR3 runs to 14 residues. The V gene's germline CDR1 is MNHEY and CDR2 SVGEGT. V was trimmed by 1 base and J by 7 bases, leaving 11 bases between them. The CDR3: CASSYLGTWNEQFF. The CDR3 nucleotides are TGTGCCAGCAGTTACTTGGGGACATGGAATGAGCAGTTCTTC.

The chain uses TRBV4-3 and TRBJ2-1; tentative D call: TRBD2 (6 bases). V was clipped by 4 bases and J by 2 bases, with 15 bases between them. Per the germline V gene, CDR1 is LGHNA and CDR2 is YSLEER. There are 16 residues in the CDR3. This CDR3 reads CASSLFLGEAYNEQFF. The CDR3, as DNA: TGCGCCAGCAGCCTCTTTTTGGGGGAGGCCTACAATGAGCAGTTCTTC.